The next 30 T cell receptor beta chains were all read from a single sample in a study of read filtering for tumor transcriptome and immune sequencing. From 400 to 450 ng of RNA, a library with molecular barcoded alpha/delta and beta/gamma adaptors was made. MiXCR, applied by TCRdb to the reads, yields one record per CDR3 protein. The sample carries 48,000 or so distinct CDR3 sequences, approximately 18% recorded once. Material for sequencing was a population of CD138-negative cells sorted from bone marrow. The receptors stem from a donor aged 40 or older with multiple myeloma.

This chain uses TRBV7-3 with TRBJ2-6; perhaps TRBD1 as D (5 bases). This CDR3 is 17 amino acids long. The V and J ends lost 2 bases and 2 bases respectively, with 13 bases between them. The germline gives CDR1 SGHTA, CDR2 FQGTGA. CDR3 amino acids: CASSLDGGAAGANVLTF. CDR3 sequence (DNA): TGTGCCAGCAGCTTAGACGGTGGGGCAGCTGGGGCCAACGTCCTGACTTTC.

This clonotype was picked up many times. The chain is built from TRBV5-1 and TRBJ2-5; D is unresolved. This CDR3 comprises 13 residues. V gave up 2 bases and J gave up 1 base, with 6 bases separating them. Germline CDR1 reads SGHRS; CDR2 reads YFSETQ. CDR3 DNA: TGCGCCAGCAGCTTCAATCCCCAAGAGACCCAGTACTTC. Protein: CASSFNPQETQYF.

This clonotype was detected many times. The genes are TRBV28 and TRBJ2-7; unclear D gene. This CDR3 is built from 13 residues. Trimming stripped 5 bases from V and 2 bases from J, with 10 bases between. CDR1 is MDHEN and CDR2 is SYDVKM in the germline V gene. CDR3 loop: CASSRRKAYEQYF. CDR3 DNA sequence: TGTGCCAGCAGTCGGCGGAAAGCCTACGAGCAGTACTTC.

A word on this clonotype: A much larger clone lies one base from this, so it may be a read error. V and J are TRBV6-1 and TRBJ1-5; D ambiguous. This CDR3 region has 12 residues. Germline CDR1 reads MNHNS; CDR2 reads SASEGT. CDR3 amino acids: CASSELRGPQRF. In DNA, the CDR3 is TGTGCCAGCAGTGAACTACGCGGGCCCCAGCGTTTT.

In this sample, this clonotype turned up many times. The rearrangement uses TRBV20-1 and TRBJ2-1; 7 positions agree with TRBD1. Germline assignment: CDR1 DFQATT and CDR2 SNEGSKA (reference sequence). V trimming: 0 bases; J trimming: 5 bases; junction bases outside the gene matches: 4. The CDR3 is made up of 14 amino acids. The CDR3 DNA is TGCAGTGCTAGAGATCACAGGGGACACAATGAGCAGTTCTTC. This codes for CSARDHRGHNEQFF.

This clonotype was recorded many times. The rearrangement links TRBV29-1 to TRBJ2-2; 8 bases are shared with TRBD1. CDR3 size: 13 residues. CDR1 is SQVTM, CDR2 ANQGSEA, per germline. After removal of 6 bases from V and 1 base from J, the junction contained 1 base not matched to a gene. The chain's CDR3 is CSVGTGNTGELFF. Here the CDR3 DNA reads TGCAGCGTGGGGACAGGGAACACCGGGGAGCTGTTTTTT.

Comments on this clonotype: This likely stems from a read error, as it lies one base from a far larger clone. The chain joins TRBV6-1 to TRBJ2-1; D is uncertain. The length of the CDR3 is 12 residues. Germline loops: CDR1 MNHNS, CDR2 SASEGT. Written as DNA, the CDR3 is TGTGCCTGCAGTTACGGGTACAATGAGCAGTTCTTC. It translates to CACSYGYNEQFF.

The V and J genes are TRBV28 and TRBJ2-7; D gene unclear. The J call could be wrong; TRBJ2-1 is a better fit for the DNA end. CDR1 and CDR2 from the germline V gene are MDHEN and SYDVKM. The CDR3 is 11 amino acids. The CDR3 coding sequence is TGTGCCAGCAGGGAGACGGGCTCGCAGTTCTTC. Its protein is CASRETGSQFF.

This clonotype was counted ten times or more. This chain joins TRBV29-1 and TRBJ1-4; D is uncertain. The CDR3 totals 13 residues. V lost 3 bases, J lost 5 bases, and 10 bases lay in between. Germline assignment: CDR1 SQVTM and CDR2 ANQGSEA. CDR3 sequence: CSVEAEGNEKLFF. The CDR3 DNA is TGCAGCGTTGAGGCGGAGGGCAATGAAAAACTGTTTTTT.

This clonotype turned up a few times. The V call is TRBV4-2, the J call TRBJ1-3; D is perhaps TRBD1 (5 bases). This CDR3 comprises 16 residues. Trimming shortened V by 3 bases and J by 0 bases, and 12 bases separated the two germline ends. Germline values: CDR1 LGHNA, CDR2 YNFKEQ. The CDR3 nucleotides are TGTGCCAGCAGCCAGGACCTTGGGGCCTCTGGAAACACCATATATTTT. Protein sequence: CASSQDLGASGNTIYF.

This clonotype was seen at least ten times. This chain uses TRBV29-1 with TRBJ1-1, with 7 bases matching TRBD1. The V gene's germline CDR1 is SQVTM and CDR2 ANQGSEA. With V trimmed by 6 bases and J by 3 bases, 7 bases remained unmatched. The CDR3 spans 13 residues. The DNA of the CDR3 is TGCAGCGTGACAGGGAATTGGGACACTGAAGCTTTCTTT. The encoded protein is CSVTGNWDTEAFF.

This clonotype has more than one count but fewer than ten. The V call is TRBV5-1, the J call TRBJ1-1, with D hard to call. Germline V gives CDR1 SGHRS, CDR2 YFSETQ. V lost 0 bases, J lost 6 bases, and 6 bases lay in between. The CDR3 runs 12 residues. This CDR3 reads CASSLGGPEAFF. The CDR3 DNA reads TGCGCCAGCAGCTTGGGAGGCCCTGAAGCTTTCTTT.

This clonotype was recorded many times. The rearrangement joins TRBV11-2 to TRBJ2-7; a weak D match, TRBD2 (6 bases). Germline loops: CDR1 SGHAT, CDR2 FQNNGV. V was shortened by 4 bases and J by 0 bases, with 10 bases between the two germline ends. The CDR3 has 14 residues. Written as DNA, the CDR3 is TGTGCCAGCAGCTCAGCGGGCCCCTCCTACGAGCAGTACTTC. This sequence encodes CASSSAGPSYEQYF.

The chain couples TRBV29-1 to TRBJ2-3; possible D gene TRBD1, 5 bases. This CDR3 region has 15 residues. V gave up 7 bases and J gave up 3 bases, with 20 bases separating them. Germline assignment: CDR1 SQVTM and CDR2 ANQGSEA. CDR3 amino acids: CSGSLRQGDTDTQYF. The CDR3 DNA reads as TGCAGCGGGAGCTTAAGACAAGGGGATACAGATACGCAGTATTTT.

This clonotype was seen at least ten times. V usage is TRBV19 and J usage is TRBJ1-2; D is unclear. Per the germline V gene, CDR1 is LNHDA and CDR2 is SQIVND (reference sequence). Trimming took 8 bases from V and 5 from J, leaving 24 bases between them. The CDR3 totals 16 residues. CDR3 loop: CASGMPSLQRLYGYTF. The DNA for the CDR3 is TGTGCCAGTGGCATGCCAAGCCTCCAGAGGTTGTATGGCTACACCTTC.

Many counts were recorded for this clonotype. The V call is TRBV20-1, the J call TRBJ1-1; D gene ambiguous. The CDR3 totals 14 residues. Trimming removed 1 base at V and 1 base at J, with 10 bases between. Germline V gene lookup returns CDR1 DFQATT and CDR2 SNEGSKA (reference sequence). The CDR3 coding sequence is TGCAGTGCTAGAGCTCGAACCCGGAACACTGAAGCTTTCTTT. It translates to CSARARTRNTEAFF.

This clonotype has ten or more counts. The chain employs TRBV7-8 and TRBJ1-1; D gene ambiguous. CDR3 length equals 12 residues. Germline assignment: CDR1 SGHVS and CDR2 FQNEAQ. The germline V and J ends were trimmed by 5 bases and 7 bases, with 11 bases remaining between them. CDR3 sequence: CASSPDGYEAFF. Written as DNA, the CDR3 is TGTGCCAGCAGCCCCGACGGGTATGAAGCTTTCTTT. The variable domain in full, completed from reference TRBV7-8 and TRBJ1-1, reads GAGVSQSPRYKVAKRGQDVALRCDPISGHVSLFWYQQALGQGPEFLTYFQNEAQLDKSGLPSDRFFAERPEGSVSTLKIQRTQQEDSAVYLCASSPDGYEAFFGQGTRLTVV.

The sample holds many counts of this clonotype. The J gene is TRBJ1-1, the V gene TRBV15; no clear D gene. With 0 bases removed from V and 0 bases from J, the gap between germline ends came to 5 bases. CDR1 is LNHNV, CDR2 YYDKDF, per germline (reference sequence). This CDR3 region has 14 residues. The CDR3 here is CATSRENLNTEAFF. The CDR3 bases are TGTGCCACCAGCAGAGAAAACTTGAACACTGAAGCTTTCTTT.

Worth noting for this clonotype: One junction end disagrees with the germline gene, perhaps due to a read error. The V gene is TRBV12-3 or TRBV12-4, the J gene TRBJ2-2, with D tentatively TRBD2 (5 bases). This CDR3 is built from 14 residues. The CDR3 sequence is CATSRGTNTGKLFF. The DNA of the CDR3 is TGTGCCACCAGTCGGGGTACGAACACCGGGAAGCTGTTTTTT.

In this sample, this clonotype turned up many times. V is TRBV6-5 and J is TRBJ2-2; TRBD1 is a possible D gene (5 bases). The germline CDR1 and CDR2 sequences are MNHEY and SVGAGI. CDR3 size: 17 residues. Trimming took off 6 bases at V and 6 bases at J, with 23 bases between the two ends. The CDR3 DNA sequence: TGTGCCAGCAGCTCCACCTGGAGTCCCCCCAGGGCCGGGGAGCTGTTTTTT. It is translated as CASSSTWSPPRAGELFF.

This clonotype was recorded at least ten times. The rearrangement links TRBV14 to TRBJ2-5, with D maybe TRBD2 (6 bases). Trimming pared 1 base from V and 2 bases from J, leaving 14 bases between. Germline V CDR1 and CDR2: SGHDN, FVKESK. There are 16 residues in the CDR3. The CDR3 sequence: CASSQVTGVVQETQYF. The CDR3 region has the DNA TGTGCCAGCAGCCAAGTTACGGGAGTGGTTCAAGAGACCCAGTACTTC.

Concerning this clonotype itself: One end of the junction varies from germline; a read error may be responsible. The chain recombines TRBV12-3 or TRBV12-4 with TRBJ2-7; TRBD1 aligns across 9 bases. The CDR3 has 14 residues. The CDR3 here is CASSFDRGSYDQYF. CDR3 sequence (DNA): TGTGCCAGCAGCTTTGACAGGGGGAGCTACGATCAGTACTTC.

This clonotype has a count of ten or more. The chain is built from TRBV7-8 and TRBJ2-3; the match to TRBD2 covers 7 bases. CDR3 length: 16 amino acids. Germline V gene lookup returns CDR1 SGHVS and CDR2 FQNEAQ. V gave up 1 base and J gave up 4 bases; unmatched junction bases: 8. CDR3 amino acids: CASSLDSGVGPDTQYF. Written as DNA, the CDR3 is TGTGCCAGCAGCTTAGACAGCGGGGTCGGCCCAGATACGCAGTATTTT.

A few counts support this clonotype. The V call is TRBV23-1, the J call TRBJ1-1, with 8 nucleotides matching TRBD1. TRBV23-1 is filed as an ORF, its function uncertain. V shed 4 bases, J shed 7 bases, and the junction held 14 bases outside the gene matches. The CDR3 is 16 residues long. The CDR3: CASSLPGQGARGEAFF. The CDR3 coding sequence is TGCGCCAGCAGTCTCCCTGGGCAGGGGGCCCGAGGTGAAGCTTTCTTT.

This clonotype came up a few times. The genes are TRBV29-1 and TRBJ2-3, with 10 nucleotides matching TRBD2. Germline lookup yields CDR1 SQVTM and CDR2 ANQGSEA. With 4 bases clipped from V and 3 bases from J, the junction kept 4 bases outside the gene matches. The CDR3 sequence is 14 residues long. The CDR3 loop reads CSVVVLAGTDTQYF. Written as DNA, the CDR3 is TGCAGCGTTGTTGTACTAGCGGGAACAGATACGCAGTATTTT.

This clonotype was counted many times. The chain employs TRBV3-1 and TRBJ2-5; D perhaps matches TRBD1 (5 bases). The germline CDR1 and CDR2 sequences are LGHDT and YNNKEL (reference sequence). The CDR3 is made up of 14 amino acids. Trimming removed 2 bases at V and 5 bases at J, with 12 bases between. CDR3 residues: CASSQRAGMETQYF. The CDR3 coding sequence is TGTGCCAGCAGCCAACGGGCAGGGATGGAGACCCAGTACTTC.

This clonotype was observed many times. This rearrangement joins TRBV7-8 to TRBJ2-7, with D perhaps TRBD2 (6 bases). V lost 5 bases and J lost 1, with 15 bases in between. This CDR3 has 15 residues. The germline CDR1 and CDR2 sequences are SGHVS and FQNEAQ. The CDR3 reads CASSGLGGGSYEQYF. CDR3 DNA: TGTGCCAGCAGCGGGTTGGGGGGTGGATCCTACGAGCAGTACTTC.

Note on this clonotype: A junction boundary mismatches the germline segment, possibly from a read error. The V gene is TRBV10-2, the J gene TRBJ2-6; possibly TRBD1 for D (6 bases). The CDR3 is 21 residues long. Germline V gene sequence: CDR1 WSHSY, CDR2 SAAADI. The CDR3 loop is CASSPPGDLFLSLSGADVLTF. The CDR3 DNA is TGCGCCAGCAGTCCCCCAGGGGATCTCTTTCTCTCTCTCTCTGGGGCCGACGTCCTGACTTTC.

About this clonotype: Mismatch with germline at one junction end may stem from a read error. The rearrangement joins TRBV5-1 to TRBJ2-2; D is uncertain. From germline, CDR1 is SGHRS and CDR2 YFSETQ. The CDR3 totals 16 residues. CDR3 bases: TGTGCCAGCAGCCCACTAAGAATGCGAGCCACCCGGGAGCTGTTTTTT. Its translation: CASSPLRMRATRELFF.

This clonotype was picked up a small number of times. The chain carries TRBV5-1 and TRBJ1-1, with D tentatively TRBD1 (6 bases). This CDR3 region has 14 residues. In germline, CDR1 is SGHRS, CDR2 YFSETQ. V was pared by 3 bases and J by 1 base, with 10 bases between. CDR3 DNA: TGCGCCAGCAGCTCGGACAGTAGGAACACTGAAGCTTTCTTT. This encodes CASSSDSRNTEAFF.